The 4 T cell receptor beta chains below all came from one sample that was sequenced in a study of shared clonotypes between healthy human individuals. TCRdb's copy holds only in-frame clones and misses some; the assay was immunoSEQ multiplex PCR. The data show about 120,000 clones, more than 65% seen once. Specimen: memory CD8+ T cells sorted from blood. Subset specified: CD45RO+ cells pooled with CCR7-negative TemRA cells. These receptors came from a woman aged 25 to 39 in good health.

The rearrangement uses TRBV30 and TRBJ2-1, with 8 bases aligning to TRBD2. CDR3 length: 15 amino acids. Germline CDR1 GTSNPN, CDR2 SVGIG (reference sequence). V shed 4 bases and J 1 base; nucleotides not matched to a gene: 6. In nucleotides, the CDR3 is TGTGCCTGGACGTCTAGCGGGCAATCCTACAATGAGCAGTTCTTC. Translating gives CAWTSSGQSYNEQFF.

The chain uses TRBV29-1 and TRBJ2-7; TRBD2 is a possible D gene (6 bases). This CDR3 spans 16 amino acids. The V gene lost 5 bases and the J gene lost 2 bases, with 22 bases spanning the gap. Looked up from germline, CDR1 is SQVTM and CDR2 is ANQGSEA. CDR3 nucleotides: TGCAGCGTTATTAGAGACAGTAACGCGGGGACCTACGAGCAGTACTTC. This sequence encodes CSVIRDSNAGTYEQYF.

Remarks on this clone: Other DNA sequences in this specimen translate into the identical CDR3. The chain links TRBV5-1 to TRBJ2-1; perhaps D is TRBD1 or TRBD2 (5 bases each). This CDR3 contains 15 residues. Germline lookup yields CDR1 SGHRS and CDR2 YFSETQ. Trimming took 0 bases from V and 1 from J, leaving 8 bases between them. This CDR3 reads CASSLGWGSYNEQFF. The CDR3 DNA is TGCGCCAGCAGCTTGGGGTGGGGGTCCTACAATGAGCAGTTCTTC.

This clone was counted a few times. The rearrangement uses TRBV11-2 and TRBJ2-3; 11 bases are a match to TRBD2. CDR3 length: 15 residues. Germline V lookup: CDR1 SGHAT, CDR2 FQNNGV. Trimming took 5 bases from V and 4 from J; bases not matched to a gene: 5. The CDR3 bases are TGTGCCAGCAGCACGACTAGCGGGACGGCAGATACGCAGTATTTT. Residues: CASSTTSGTADTQYF.